A selection of T cell receptor beta chains follows, all from one sample in a study of blood T cell repertoires in COVID-19. The method was immunoSEQ multiplex PCR; TCRdb's version includes in-frame clones alone and lacks a portion of them. The top ten clones hold 1.6% of a sample with more than 300,000 clones, around 88% of them seen once. The sample consisted of peripheral blood. The receptor source for this set is a woman aged 30 to 39 with COVID-19, enrolled during active disease. Both conserved end residues are part of each CDR3. Each record gives: D gene, clone size, V gene, J gene, CDR3 protein, CDR3 DNA. A D gene is named only where the DNA matches it firmly. Clone size, where shown, is once, few, many, or a class for clones that have expanded.

>.|many|TRBV6-5|TRBJ1-5
CASNFWPQHF
TGTGCCAGTAACTTTTGGCCCCAGCATTTT
>TRBD1|.|TRBV19|TRBJ1-5
CASRTSTGGANQPQHF
TGTGCCAGTAGGACCTCTACAGGGGGCGCGAATCAGCCCCAGCATTTT
>TRBD1|.|TRBV28|TRBJ1-2
CASSSDRDYGYTF
TGTGCCAGCAGTTCGGACAGGGATTATGGCTACACCTTC
>TRBD2|.|TRBV7-6|TRBJ2-7
CASSLARGGTYEQYF
TGTGCCAGCAGCTTAGCGCGGGGGGGAACCTACGAGCAGTACTTC
>.|.|TRBV6-5|TRBJ2-7
CASEDRPNSYEQYF
TGTGCCAGCGAAGACAGGCCCAATTCCTACGAGCAGTACTTC
>.|.|TRBV29-1|TRBJ2-3
CSVGEQVLTQYF
TGCAGCGTAGGAGAACAGGTGCTTACGCAGTATTTT
>TRBD1|.|TRBV24-1|TRBJ2-3
CATSDPWGQGASDTQYF
TGTGCCACCAGTGATCCCTGGGGACAGGGGGCTTCGGATACGCAGTATTTT
>.|.|TRBV5-6|TRBJ1-2
CASSFGYGYTF
TGTGCCAGCAGCTTCGGCTATGGCTACACCTTC
>TRBD1|.|TRBV5-1|TRBJ1-1
CASSYYRDRKTEAFF
TGCGCCAGCAGCTACTACCGGGACAGAAAAACTGAAGCTTTCTTT
>TRBD1|once|TRBV4-2|TRBJ1-4
CASSQPGTGYEKLFF
TGTGCCAGCAGCCAACCCGGGACAGGGTATGAAAAACTGTTTTTT
>.|few|TRBV5-4|TRBJ1-2
CASSFMGAGDGYTF
TGTGCCAGCAGCTTCATGGGGGCAGGGGATGGCTACACCTTC
>.|.|TRBV6-5|TRBJ1-3
CASSRDIRPGNTIYF
TGTGCCAGCAGTCGGGACATACGACCCGGAAACACCATATATTTT
>TRBD1|.|TRBV2|TRBJ1-4
CASRVDRTNEKLFF
TGTGCCAGCAGGGTGGACAGGACAAATGAAAAACTGTTTTTT
>.|once|TRBV3-1/TRBV3-2|TRBJ2-2
CASSQGVEVTGELFF
TGTGCCAGCAGCCAAGGAGTAGAGGTCACCGGGGAGCTGTTTTTT
>.|.|TRBV2|TRBJ2-3
CASSEGGLSEWVDTQYF
TGTGCCAGCAGTGAGGGAGGACTCTCCGAGTGGGTAGATACGCAGTATTTT
>.|.|TRBV6-5|TRBJ1-4
CARFSVEKLFF
TGTGCCAGGTTTTCTGTCGAAAAACTGTTTTTT
>.|.|TRBV11-2|TRBJ1-1
CASSRTGMNTEAFF
TGTGCCAGCAGCAGGACGGGAATGAACACTGAAGCTTTCTTT
>TRBD1|.|TRBV19|TRBJ1-6
CATARTGSSPLHF
TGTGCCACCGCTAGGACAGGGAGCTCACCCCTCCACTTT
>TRBD2|once|TRBV6-4|TRBJ2-3
CASSERAGYTDTQYF
TGTGCCAGCAGCGAGAGAGCGGGGTACACAGATACGCAGTATTTT
>TRBD1|.|TRBV18|TRBJ1-5
CASSIGTGQPQHF
TGTGCCAGCTCAATCGGGACAGGGCAGCCCCAGCATTTT
>.|.|TRBV7-8|TRBJ1-1
CASSLGGAMNTEAFF
TGTGCCAGCAGCTTAGGGGGCGCGATGAACACTGAAGCTTTCTTT
>TRBD1|.|TRBV7-9|TRBJ1-2
CASSLEGQGGGYTF
TGTGCCAGCAGCTTAGAGGGACAGGGCGGTGGCTACACCTTC
>.|once|TRBV7-9|TRBJ2-3
CASSLKEGPRDTQYF
TGTGCCAGCAGCTTAAAGGAGGGGCCTAGGGATACGCAGTATTTT
>TRBD2|.|TRBV24-1|TRBJ2-3
CATSLAGDTQYF
TGTGCCACCTCCCTAGCGGGGGATACGCAGTATTTT
>TRBD2|once|TRBV28|TRBJ2-5
CASSLAGRVETQYF
TGTGCCAGCAGTTTAGCGGGGAGGGTAGAGACCCAGTACTTC
>.|few|TRBV4-1|TRBJ2-2
CASSQQWGEGAGELFF
TGCGCCAGCAGCCAACAATGGGGGGAAGGGGCCGGGGAGCTGTTTTTT
>TRBD2|few|TRBV5-1|TRBJ2-5
CASSPPGTSGPRYF
TGCGCCAGCAGCCCACCCGGGACTAGCGGCCCCCGGTACTTC
>.|.|TRBV20-1|TRBJ2-5
CSASEGPGETQYF
TGCAGTGCTAGTGAGGGGCCAGGAGAGACCCAGTACTTC
>TRBD2|.|TRBV9|TRBJ2-7
CASSASGVGEQYF
TGTGCCAGCAGCGCGAGCGGGGTTGGCGAGCAGTACTTC
>TRBD1|.|TRBV6-5|TRBJ1-2
CASRRTGEAYGYTF
TGTGCCAGCAGGAGGACAGGGGAAGCATATGGCTACACCTTC
>.|.|TRBV7-8|TRBJ1-5
CASSPPGVGQPQHF
TGTGCCAGCAGCCCCCCAGGGGTTGGTCAGCCCCAGCATTTT
>TRBD1|.|TRBV27|TRBJ1-1
CASSLSGGTGVMNTEAFF
TGTGCCAGCAGTTTATCGGGGGGGACAGGAGTGATGAACACTGAAGCTTTCTTT
>.|.|TRBV10-3|TRBJ1-1
CAISEWGVNTEAFF
TGTGCCATCAGTGAGTGGGGGGTGAACACTGAAGCTTTCTTT
>TRBD2|.|TRBV11-2|TRBJ2-2
CASSLDPWERGNTGELFF
TGTGCCAGCAGCTTAGACCCCTGGGAGCGGGGGAACACCGGGGAGCTGTTTTTT
>TRBD2|.|TRBV9|TRBJ2-3
CASSRLGLAGPSTDTQYF
TGTGCCAGCAGTCGCCTCGGACTAGCGGGGCCTAGCACAGATACGCAGTATTTT
>.|.|TRBV7-2|TRBJ2-1
CASSLLGGYNEQFF
TGTGCCAGCAGCTTATTAGGGGGCTACAATGAGCAGTTCTTC
>TRBD1|.|TRBV28|TRBJ1-2
CASSLIRTGSGYTF
TGTGCCAGCAGTCTAATTAGGACAGGCAGTGGCTACACCTTC
>.|.|TRBV5-1|TRBJ1-2
CASSLGRGADYGYTF
TGCGCCAGCAGCTTGGGACGGGGGGCTGACTATGGCTACACCTTC
>TRBD1|.|TRBV2|TRBJ1-5
CASRRQGSENQPQHF
TGTGCCAGCAGAAGACAGGGGTCGGAGAATCAGCCCCAGCATTTT
>.|.|TRBV2|TRBJ1-5
CASRKQGIRQPQHF
TGTGCCAGCAGAAAACAGGGAATTAGGCAGCCCCAGCATTTT
>TRBD1|.|TRBV29-1|TRBJ1-2
CSVEASIIPTGGADYGYTF
TGCAGCGTTGAAGCAAGTATTATTCCGACAGGGGGCGCAGACTATGGCTACACCTTC
>.|.|TRBV19|TRBJ1-1
CASSRVAEAFF
TGTGCCAGCTCAAGAGTGGCTGAAGCTTTCTTT
>.|.|TRBV6-5|TRBJ1-6
CASTESDRRNSPLHF
TGTGCCAGCACCGAGAGTGACAGAAGAAATTCACCCCTCCACTTT
>.|.|TRBV6-2/TRBV6-3|TRBJ1-5
CASSRSGGNQPQHF
TGTGCCAGCAGCCGCTCAGGGGGCAATCAGCCCCAGCATTTT
>TRBD1|.|TRBV6-5|TRBJ2-2
CASSPQGAGELFF
TGTGCCAGCAGTCCTCAGGGGGCCGGGGAGCTGTTTTTT
>.|.|TRBV15|TRBJ2-5
CATSRAGSETQYF
TGTGCCACCAGCAGAGCGGGGAGTGAGACCCAGTACTTC
>.|few|TRBV3-1/TRBV3-2|TRBJ2-5
CASSQDLGEQETQYF
TGTGCCAGCAGCCAAGATCTCGGGGAGCAGGAGACCCAGTACTTC
>.|.|TRBV28|TRBJ2-3
CASGRTMPGDTQYF
TGTGCCAGCGGCCGGACCATGCCGGGGGATACGCAGTATTTT
>.|.|TRBV7-9|TRBJ1-6
CASSPTAGSSYNSPLHF
TGTGCCAGCAGCCCGACGGCAGGCAGCTCCTATAATTCACCCCTCCACTTT
>TRBD1|.|TRBV3-1/TRBV3-2|TRBJ1-2
CASSQARTGAGYTF
TGTGCCAGCAGCCAAGCCCGGACAGGGGCTGGCTACACCTTC
>TRBD1|.|TRBV15|TRBJ1-2
CATSRKRDSQLYGYTF
TGTGCCACCAGCAGAAAACGGGACAGCCAACTCTATGGCTACACCTTC
>.|.|TRBV5-8|TRBJ2-1
CASSMGSVWGTNEQFF
TGTGCCAGCAGCATGGGGAGTGTGTGGGGCACCAATGAGCAGTTCTTC
>.|.|TRBV2|TRBJ1-5
CASGAETGQPQHF
TGTGCCAGCGGGGCAGAGACAGGTCAGCCCCAGCATTTT
>.|.|TRBV3-1/TRBV3-2|TRBJ1-1
CASSHETSEAFF
TGTGCCAGCAGTCACGAGACTTCTGAAGCTTTCTTT